The 26 T cell receptor beta chains below come from one sample, sequenced in a study of cytomegalovirus exposure and HLA in healthy donors. 13 Jbeta primers and 60 Vbeta primers were used for the PCR. TCRdb's copy holds only in-frame clones and misses some; the assay was immunoSEQ multiplex PCR. The profile covers over 110,000 clones, with 65% to 85% appearing a single time and around 2.4% taken by the ten largest. The sequenced material came from PBMCs. Every receptor here comes from a male donor in good health and CMV-seronegative.

The rearrangement joins TRBV23-1 to TRBJ2-6; D remains unclear. TRBV23-1 is recorded as an ORF, its role being uncertain. The V and J ends lost 2 bases and 0 bases respectively, with 8 bases between them. The CDR3 runs 16 residues. As DNA, the CDR3 is TGCGCCAGCAGTCAAGGTGGCCGCTCTGGGGCCAACGTCCTGACTTTC. It is translated as CASSQGGRSGANVLTF.

The CDR3 here is CASSLGQYNSPLHF. The CDR3 DNA is TGTGCCAGCAGCCTGGGACAGTATAATTCACCCCTCCACTTT. The chain carries TRBV13 and TRBJ1-6; 7 bases are shared with TRBD1. J lost 4 bases, V lost 5 bases, and 2 bases had no gene match. The CDR3 extends over 14 amino acids. Germline CDR1 and CDR2: PRHDT and FYEKMQ (reference sequence).

This chain links TRBV10-3 with TRBJ2-2, with 8 bases lining up with TRBD2. CDR1 is ENHRY and CDR2 is SYGVKD in the germline V gene. J was trimmed by 2 bases and V by 4 bases; bases with no gene match: 3. There are 15 residues in the CDR3. CDR3 in amino acids: CAISVGLVNTGELFF. As DNA, the CDR3 is TGTGCCATCAGTGTGGGACTAGTAAACACCGGGGAGCTGTTTTTT.

The rearrangement links TRBV27 to TRBJ2-3; 7 nucleotides match TRBD2. The CDR3 runs 19 residues. Trimming cost V 3 bases and J 2 bases; bases outside gene matches: 17. CDR1 and CDR2 (germline): MNHEY, SMNVEV (reference sequence). The CDR3 spells CASSLRTPGLTPITDTQYF. The CDR3 DNA follows: TGTGCCAGCAGTTTGAGGACCCCGGGACTAACTCCGATCACAGATACGCAGTATTTT.

This clone was seen once. This chain uses TRBV14 with TRBJ2-3, with 13 bases lining up with TRBD2. V was clipped by 4 bases and J by 6 bases; unmatched bases: 13. The germline CDR1 and CDR2 sequences are SGHDN and FVKESK. The CDR3 runs 18 residues. CDR3 amino acids: CASSRPPTSGRAWDTQYF. Written as DNA, the CDR3 is TGTGCCAGCAGCCGCCCTCCTACTAGCGGGAGGGCCTGGGATACGCAGTATTTT.

This chain joins TRBV7-9 and TRBJ2-5; 10 nucleotides line up with TRBD2. Germline V CDR1 and CDR2: SEHNR, FQNEAQ (reference sequence). The V segment lost 3 bases and the J segment 3 bases; nucleotides outside the gene matches: 7. This CDR3 is built from 16 residues. CDR3 sequence reads: CASSLSRTSGEETQYF. CDR3 sequence (DNA): TGTGCCAGCAGCTTGAGTAGGACTAGCGGAGAAGAGACCCAGTACTTC.

V is TRBV18 and J is TRBJ2-7, with D possibly matching TRBD1 (5 bases). The CDR3 spans 13 residues. V was shortened by 3 bases and J by 6 bases, with 12 bases between the two germline ends. Germline assignment: CDR1 KGHSH and CDR2 LQKENI. The CDR3 loop is CASSPQGGSEQYF. Here the CDR3 DNA reads TGTGCCAGCTCACCCCAGGGTGGAAGCGAGCAGTACTTC.

The chain is built from TRBV29-1 and TRBJ1-1; D possibly corresponds to TRBD1 (5 bases). Per germline, CDR1 SQVTM and CDR2 ANQGSEA. This CDR3 comprises 13 residues. Trimming removed 7 bases from V and 4 bases from J, with 16 bases in between. In DNA, the CDR3 is TGCAGCGCTGCTCCGGGGGGAGGCACTGAAGCTTTCTTT. Translating gives CSAAPGGGTEAFF.

The V and J genes are TRBV15 and TRBJ1-3; 9 nucleotides match TRBD1. Germline assignment: CDR1 LNHNV and CDR2 YYDKDF (reference sequence). V trimming: 5 bases; J trimming: 6 bases; junction bases outside the gene matches: 11. The CDR3 has 16 residues. CDR3 bases: TGTGCCACCAGCCTGGGACAGGGATTTTCCGAAAACACCATATATTTT. Protein product: CATSLGQGFSENTIYF.

The chain links TRBV4-1 to TRBJ1-5, with D unresolved. The germline V gene encodes CDR1 MGHRA and CDR2 YSYEKL. V was trimmed by 4 bases and J by 5 bases, leaving 9 bases between them. The CDR3 totals 13 residues. The CDR3 here is CASSPPGDQPQHF. CDR3 coding DNA: TGCGCCAGCAGCCCCCCCGGGGATCAGCCCCAGCATTTT.

This rearrangement joins TRBV30 to TRBJ2-2; tentatively, D is TRBD2 (6 bases). The CDR3 spans 15 residues. Deletions cut 1 base from V and 0 bases from J, with 9 bases between. Germline CDR1 reads GTSNPN; CDR2 reads SVGIG (reference sequence). CDR3 amino acids: CAWSGGEANTGELFF. The DNA of the CDR3 is TGTGCCTGGAGTGGGGGGGAGGCGAACACCGGGGAGCTGTTTTTT.

This clone was seen a handful of times. The chain is built from TRBV4-3 and TRBJ2-1, with a weak D call TRBD2 (5 bases). Trimming removed 8 bases at V and 10 bases at J, with 15 bases between. CDR1 and CDR2 from the germline V gene are LGHNA and YSLEER. CDR3 length: 12 amino acids. CDR3 protein: CASSTSGREQFF. DNA for the CDR3: TGCGCCAGCTCCACCAGTGGGAGAGAGCAGTTCTTC.

The genes are TRBV27 and TRBJ1-1; D ambiguous. The germline V and J ends were trimmed by 3 bases and 5 bases, with 13 bases remaining between them. The CDR3 covers 14 residues. CDR1 is MNHEY and CDR2 is SMNVEV in the germline V gene (reference sequence). CDR3 DNA: TGTGCCAGCAGTTTTTCGCGGGCGGGAACTGAAGCTTTCTTT. Its translation is CASSFSRAGTEAFF.

The chain combines TRBV19 with TRBJ1-2; 7 bases agree with TRBD1. The trim removed 7 bases at V and 4 bases at J, leaving 3 bases unmatched. The CDR3 is 12 amino acids. Germline V lookup: CDR1 LNHDA, CDR2 SQIVND (reference sequence). CDR3 region: CASTGGPYGYTF. CDR3 sequence (DNA): TGTGCCAGTACAGGGGGACCCTATGGCTACACCTTC.

The chain uses TRBV7-2 and TRBJ1-6; the D gene is possibly TRBD1 (6 bases). The germline V gene encodes CDR1 SGHTA and CDR2 FQGNSA. The CDR3 spans 16 residues. V shed 2 bases and J shed 6 bases, with 14 bases lying between them. This CDR3 is CASSLQTGLFNSPLHF. The CDR3 DNA follows: TGTGCCAGCAGCTTACAAACAGGGTTGTTTAATTCACCCCTCCACTTT.

The V call is TRBV11-2, the J call TRBJ2-1, with 8 bases fitting TRBD2. Germline CDR1 SGHAT, CDR2 FQNNGV. CDR3 length: 15 amino acids. The junction had 6 bases not matched to a gene; V was cut back by 0 bases and J by 8 bases. CDR3 DNA: TGTGCCAGCAGCTTAGACAGCGGGAGTGTAGATGAGCAGTTCTTC. Amino acids: CASSLDSGSVDEQFF.

This chain joins TRBV6-5 and TRBJ2-5; perhaps TRBD2 as D (5 bases). This CDR3 spans 15 amino acids. The germline V and J ends were trimmed by 4 bases and 4 bases, with 16 bases remaining between them. CDR1 MNHEY and CDR2 SVGAGI come from the germline V gene. CDR3 DNA: TGTGCCAGCAGTTCCCCTGGAGGTGGGAGAGAGACCCAGTACTTC. This codes for CASSSPGGGRETQYF.

CDR3 loop: CASRLSGRSTAEQFF. The CDR3 DNA reads as TGTGCCAGTAGACTCAGCGGGAGGTCAACAGCTGAGCAGTTCTTC. The chain couples TRBV19 to TRBJ2-1, with TRBD2 identical over 9 bases. The CDR3 runs to 15 residues. Per the germline V gene, CDR1 is LNHDA and CDR2 is SQIVND (reference sequence). The V gene end was trimmed by 6 bases and the J gene end by 9 bases; junction bases not matched to a gene: 12.

The chain uses TRBV4-3 and TRBJ1-2; TRBD1 aligns across 8 bases. CDR3 length equals 15 residues. V dropped 0 bases and J dropped 4; count of bases not matched to a gene: 4. The germline gives CDR1 LGHNA, CDR2 YSLEER. CDR3 DNA: TGCGCCAGCAGCCAAGAAGAAGGACAGGGCTATGGCTACACCTTC. Protein: CASSQEEGQGYGYTF.

The gene calls are TRBV30 and TRBJ2-5, with D maybe TRBD1 (5 bases). The J call may be incorrect, as the DNA end agrees better with TRBJ2-7. Looked up from germline, CDR1 is GTSNPN and CDR2 is SVGIG (reference sequence). The CDR3 consists of 13 residues. Here the CDR3 reads CAWRPGHTYEQYF. The CDR3 DNA follows: TGTGCCTGGAGACCAGGGCACACCTACGAGCAGTACTTC.

The V gene is TRBV6-6, the J gene TRBJ2-5; possible D gene TRBD2, 5 bases. The germline V gene encodes CDR1 MNHNY and CDR2 SVGAGI (reference sequence). This CDR3 region has 12 residues. V lost 8 bases to trimming and J lost 7 bases, with 14 bases between them. As DNA, the CDR3 is TGTGCCAGCGGCCAACCCGCGGGGACCCAGTACTTC. Protein sequence: CASGQPAGTQYF.

This clone was seen just once. The CDR3 sequence is CASSFQREGYEQYF. CDR3 sequence (DNA): TGCGCCAGCAGCTTCCAGCGGGAGGGCTACGAGCAGTACTTC. The chain employs TRBV5-1 and TRBJ2-7; 10 bases agree with TRBD2. The CDR3 loop spans 14 amino acids. V lost 2 bases to trimming and J lost 3 bases; unmatched junction nucleotides: 2. The germline V gene encodes CDR1 SGHRS and CDR2 YFSETQ.

V usage is TRBV7-6 and J usage is TRBJ2-5, with D perhaps matching TRBD1 (6 bases). The CDR3 length is 15 residues. V was shortened by 5 bases and J by 2 bases, with 15 bases between the two germline ends. The V gene's germline CDR1 is SGHVS and CDR2 FNYEAQ. The CDR3 DNA follows: TGTGCCAGCAGCGCGAACTGGGGACAACAAGAGACCCAGTACTTC. Encoded protein: CASSANWGQQETQYF.

V and J are TRBV10-2 and TRBJ2-1; 7 bases are shared with TRBD1. CDR1 and CDR2 (germline): WSHSY, SAAADI. V was clipped by 3 bases and J by 0 bases; unmatched bases: 2. The CDR3 sequence is 15 residues long. The DNA for the CDR3 is TGCGCCAGCAGTGAAGGGGACAGCTCCTACAATGAGCAGTTCTTC. This translates into CASSEGDSSYNEQFF.

This clone was found once. The chain joins TRBV28 to TRBJ2-1; the D gene is possibly TRBD2 (6 bases). This CDR3 contains 19 residues. Germline CDR1 reads MDHEN; CDR2 reads SYDVKM. The V and J ends lost 6 bases and 0 bases respectively, with 24 bases between them. The CDR3 protein is CASSVFGGEYRSSYNEQFF. The CDR3 region has the DNA TGTGCCAGCAGCGTATTCGGAGGGGAGTACAGAAGCTCCTACAATGAGCAGTTCTTC.

This chain links TRBV6-5 with TRBJ2-5, with TRBD1 matching over 7 bases. Trimming cost V 5 bases and J 4 bases; bases outside gene matches: 4. Germline V gene lookup returns CDR1 MNHEY and CDR2 SVGAGI. This CDR3 spans 13 amino acids. CDR3 in amino acids: CASSQGERETQYF. In DNA form, the CDR3 reads TGTGCCAGCAGTCAGGGGGAGAGAGAGACCCAGTACTTC.